What follows are 21 T cell receptor beta chains derived from one specimen sequenced in a study of T cells in Graves' hyperthyroidism and ophthalmopathy. The CDR3 regions of TCR beta were amplified from RNA transcripts. TCR CDR3 underwent first-round RT-PCR with the HTBI primer set. TCRdb called the multiplex PCR reads again in MiXCR, with one record for every CDR3 protein. The repertoire holds roughly 510,000 distinct CDR3 sequences, around 20% seen once, with 26% in the top ten. Sequencing input: blood. The receptors come from a man younger than 35 with Graves' hyperthyroidism.

At least ten counts were recorded for this clonotype. A read error is likely, as this CDR3 ends without the conserved phenylalanine or tryptophan. No DNA is shown, since the ends of the CDR3 on it are uncertain; the CDR3 is the one TCRdb lists. This chain links TRBV28 with TRBJ2-7; no check of the table's D call, TRBD1, against the DNA was made. The germline V gene has CDR1 MDHEN and CDR2 SYDVKM. The CDR3 is 12 amino acids long, termini counted. The CDR3 loop reads CATLGDVGFPFL.

The chain joins TRBV6-1 to TRBJ1-2; TRBD1 matches 7 bases. CDR3 length: 16 amino acids. Germline lookup yields CDR1 MNHNS and CDR2 SASEGT. V shed 7 bases, J shed 1 base, and the junction held 12 bases outside the gene matches. CDR3 protein: CASKDYAGQINYGYTF. The CDR3 nucleotides read TGTGCCAGCAAGGACTACGCGGGACAGATTAACTATGGCTACACCTTC.

The rearrangement links TRBV11-2 to TRBJ2-5; TRBD2 matches 7 bases. The CDR3 is made up of 16 amino acids. Germline V lookup: CDR1 SGHAT, CDR2 FQNNGV. Trimming took 5 bases from V and 2 from J; bases not matched to a gene: 11. The DNA of the CDR3 is TGTGCCAGCAGCAAAAGGGCTAGCGGATTACAAGAGACCCAGTACTTC. Translating gives CASSKRASGLQETQYF.

The chain employs TRBV12-3 or TRBV12-4 and TRBJ2-7, with D maybe TRBD2 (5 bases). The CDR3 totals 14 residues. V was clipped by 5 bases and J by 3 bases, with 14 bases between them. This chain's CDR3 is CASSAADFHYEQYF. The CDR3 nucleotides are TGTGCCAGCAGTGCCGCGGACTTCCACTACGAGCAGTACTTC.

At least ten counts were recorded for this clonotype. The chain combines TRBV11-2 with TRBJ1-3, with a weak D call TRBD1 (5 bases). This CDR3 region has 15 residues. The V gene's germline CDR1 is SGHAT and CDR2 FQNNGV. Trimming took off 3 bases at V and 2 bases at J, with 11 bases between the two ends. The CDR3: CASSFQGGPGNTIYF. For the CDR3, the DNA is TGTGCCAGCAGCTTTCAGGGAGGCCCTGGAAACACCATATATTTT.

Turning to this clonotype: One end of the junction is discordant with germline, which a read error may explain. The J gene is TRBJ1-2, the V gene TRBV12-3 or TRBV12-4; tentatively, D is TRBD1 (5 bases). This CDR3 is built from 15 residues. The CDR3 nucleotides are TGTGCCACCAGTGATTTAAAGGGGCTCGACTATGGCTACACCTTC. It codes for CATSDLKGLDYGYTF.

Here the CDR3 DNA reads TGTGCCACCAGGGGATACGTTAACTATGGCTACACCTTC. Protein: CATRGYVNYGYTF. This chain links TRBV24-1 with TRBJ1-2, with D hard to call. Germline values: CDR1 KGHDR, CDR2 SFDVKD. This CDR3 has 13 amino acids. V lost 7 bases and J lost 1, with 9 bases in between.

There are many counts of this clonotype. The rearrangement links TRBV5-1 to TRBJ1-1; D is ambiguous. Germline V gene lookup returns CDR1 SGHRS and CDR2 YFSETQ. CDR3 size: 17 residues. The V gene lost 1 base and the J gene lost 4 bases, with 20 bases spanning the gap. CDR3 coding DNA: TGCGCCAGCAGCTTGAATTCGGGAAGGGAGTGGGGCACTGAAGCTTTCTTT. Protein: CASSLNSGREWGTEAFF.

This clonotype was found many times. The gene calls are TRBV30 and TRBJ2-7; TRBD1 matches at 12 bases. Germline-derived CDR1 and CDR2 are GTSNPN and SVGIG (reference sequence). The CDR3 runs 14 residues. Trimming removed 3 bases from V and 5 bases from J; junction bases left unmatched: 5. The CDR3 region has the DNA TGTGCCTGGAGCAGGGGACAGGGGGCGGACGAGCAGTACTTC. Residues: CAWSRGQGADEQYF.

This clonotype was detected many times. The CDR3 bases are TGCGCCAGCAGCCATCCGGGACAGGGAAGGGTGAACACTGAAGCTTTCTTT. This gives the protein CASSHPGQGRVNTEAFF. This sequence joins TRBV4-1 and TRBJ1-1, with TRBD1 identical over 9 bases. The CDR3 sequence is 17 residues long. Germline loops: CDR1 MGHRA, CDR2 YSYEKL. The J segment lost 0 bases and the V segment lost 3 bases, leaving 8 bases of the junction unmatched.

This clonotype was counted ten times or more. The chain links TRBV6-4 to TRBJ1-5; 7 nucleotides agree with TRBD1. Unmatched junction bases numbered 9, after V lost 4 bases and J lost 3 bases. Germline-derived CDR1 and CDR2 are MRHNA and SNTAGT. This CDR3 has 16 amino acids. The DNA for the CDR3 is TGTGCCAGCAGTGCTTGGGACAGAACTTTCAATCAGCCCCAGCATTTT. Amino acids: CASSAWDRTFNQPQHF.

This clonotype has at least ten counts. This chain connects TRBV6-1 to TRBJ1-6; 12 bases are shared with TRBD1. Germline-derived CDR1 and CDR2 are MNHNS and SASEGT. The CDR3 runs 14 residues. The trim removed 7 bases at V and 14 bases at J, leaving 9 bases unmatched. The CDR3 loop is CASTKGQGAFTLHF. Written as DNA, the CDR3 is TGTGCCAGCACGAAGGGACAGGGGGCTTTCACCCTCCACTTT.

This clonotype was observed a few times. The rearrangement joins TRBV13 to TRBJ2-6; tentatively, D is TRBD2 (5 bases). This CDR3 region has 16 residues. Trimming took 1 base from V and 3 from J, leaving 10 bases between them. Germline assignment: CDR1 PRHDT and CDR2 FYEKMQ (reference sequence). CDR3 loop: CASSLVEGSGANVLTF. The CDR3 DNA sequence: TGTGCCAGCAGCTTAGTTGAGGGAAGTGGGGCCAACGTCCTGACTTTC.

The V gene is TRBV20-1, the J gene TRBJ2-7; 8 bases line up with TRBD2. This CDR3 is built from 14 residues. Germline V gene data show CDR1 as DFQATT and CDR2 as SNEGSKA (reference sequence). Unmatched junction bases numbered 8, after V lost 4 bases and J lost 3 bases. The CDR3 loop reads CSANSGEGRYEQYF. The DNA for the CDR3 is TGCAGTGCTAATAGCGGGGAGGGCCGCTACGAGCAGTACTTC.

The table lists this clonotype with many counts. V is TRBV5-1 and J is TRBJ2-4; D is uncertain. CDR1 and CDR2 from the germline V gene are SGHRS and YFSETQ. The CDR3 totals 18 residues. V lost 0 bases and J 0 bases, leaving 16 bases between the germline ends. The CDR3 loop reads CASSLVGLDSLAKNIQYF. The DNA of the CDR3 is TGCGCCAGCAGCTTGGTGGGGTTAGACTCCCTAGCCAAAAACATTCAGTACTTC. The whole variable domain, remainder taken from reference TRBV5-1 and TRBJ2-4, is KAGVTQTPRYLIKTRGQQVTLSCSPISGHRSVSWYQQTPGQGLQFLFEYFSETQRNKGNFPGRFSGRQFSNSRSEMNVSTLELGDSALYLCASSLVGLDSLAKNIQYFGAGTRLSVL.

This clonotype was detected many times. The chain links TRBV7-9 to TRBJ2-7; 8 bases agree with TRBD1. The CDR3 is made up of 15 amino acids. Germline CDR1 SEHNR, CDR2 FQNEAQ (reference sequence). V shed 6 bases, J shed 2 bases, and the junction held 9 bases outside the gene matches. The CDR3 spells CASSTDRGLTYEQYF. DNA for the CDR3: TGTGCCAGCAGTACTGACAGGGGTTTAACCTACGAGCAGTACTTC.

This clonotype was recorded many times. The genes are TRBV30 and TRBJ1-1, with D perhaps TRBD1 (5 bases). Looked up from germline, CDR1 is GTSNPN and CDR2 is SVGIG (reference sequence). This CDR3 comprises 12 residues. Trimming left V 7 bases short and J 0 bases short, with 9 bases between. The CDR3, as DNA: TGTGCCTTGACAGAGATGAACACTGAAGCTTTCTTT. Protein: CALTEMNTEAFF.

This rearrangement joins TRBV28 to TRBJ1-3; D is unclear. Germline-derived CDR1 and CDR2 are MDHEN and SYDVKM. This CDR3 has 15 residues. Trimming removed 2 bases from V and 0 bases from J, with 8 bases in between. This CDR3 is CASSLEAFSGNTIYF. CDR3 in DNA: TGTGCCAGCAGTTTAGAGGCTTTCTCTGGAAACACCATATATTTT.

This clonotype has more than one count but fewer than ten. This chain joins TRBV30 and TRBJ2-2; 9 nucleotides match TRBD1. CDR1 GTSNPN and CDR2 SVGIG come from the germline V gene (reference sequence). V trimming: 0 bases; J trimming: 6 bases; junction bases outside the gene matches: 2. CDR3 length: 14 amino acids. The CDR3 loop is CAWSVTGGAGELFF. The CDR3 DNA sequence: TGTGCCTGGAGTGTGACAGGGGGGGCCGGGGAGCTGTTTTTT.

The CDR3 bases are TGTGCTAGTGGTTTGAGGGCAGGGGGCAAGTCCGGGGAGCTGTTTTTT. Its protein product is CASGLRAGGKSGELFF. The J gene is TRBJ2-2, the V gene TRBV12-5; 8 bases line up with TRBD1. Germline V gene lookup returns CDR1 LGHNT and CDR2 FRNRAP. V lost 2 bases and J lost 6; bases outside the gene matches: 8. This CDR3 has 16 amino acids.

In its sample, this clonotype was seen many times. The rearrangement joins TRBV2 to TRBJ1-2; D is ambiguous. Trimming stripped 10 bases from V and 4 bases from J, with 10 bases between. Germline CDR1 is SNHLY and CDR2 is FYNNEI. The CDR3 covers 11 residues. The CDR3 DNA follows: TGTGCCACCAAAGCGGGCTATGGCTACACCTTC. The encoded protein is CATKAGYGYTF.